These T cell receptor beta chains were read from a single sample in a study of CD8+ T cells in alopecia areata. Sequencing was performed with immunoSEQ multiplex PCR; in TCRdb, only in-frame clones are kept and a portion is missing. The sample contains over 150,000 clones, 55% to 70% of which appear only once. Sequenced here: CD4+ T cells sorted from blood, sampled at week 4, from a patient treated with tofacitinib. The receptors originated from a human donor with alopecia areata. CDR3s include the opening cysteine and the closing phenylalanine or tryptophan. Fields, in order: V gene, J gene, D gene, clone size, CDR3 DNA, CDR3 protein. A D gene is named only where the DNA matches it firmly. The size of a clone is reported for some rows only, either as once, few or many, or as a class for expanded clones.

TRBV2	TRBJ2-1	TRBD2	NA	TGTGCCAGCACGGGACTAGCGAGGAATGAGCAGTTCTTC	CASTGLARNEQFF
TRBV2	TRBJ2-1	NA	once	TGTGCCAGCAGTGAGGGACGGACCCCGGTTGATGAGCAGTTCTTC	CASSEGRTPVDEQFF
TRBV7-2	TRBJ1-1	TRBD1	once	TGTGCCAGCAGCTTCTCGCTCGCGGTGTACAGGGGGGATACTGAAGCTTTCTTT	CASSFSLAVYRGDTEAFF
TRBV30	TRBJ2-1	NA	NA	TGTGCCCAGCGGACCTACAATGAGCAGTTCTTC	CAQRTYNEQFF
TRBV6-5	TRBJ2-3	NA	NA	TGTGCCAGCAGTTTTTCACGGCGGGACACAGATACGCAGTATTTT	CASSFSRRDTDTQYF
TRBV7-2	TRBJ1-1	TRBD1	few	TGTGCCAGCAGCTTTTGGACAGGGTGCGGCACTGAAGCTTTCTTT	CASSFWTGCGTEAFF
TRBV30	TRBJ2-7	TRBD1	NA	TGTGCCTGGAGTCGACAGGGGGACGAGCAGTACTTC	CAWSRQGDEQYF
TRBV30	TRBJ1-5	NA	NA	TGTGCCTGGAGTCCGGGACGCCCTAATCAGCCCCAGCATTTT	CAWSPGRPNQPQHF
TRBV29-1	TRBJ2-2	NA	NA	TGCAGCGCCGACGGTTACACCGGGGAGCTGTTTTTT	CSADGYTGELFF
TRBV14	TRBJ2-2	TRBD1	NA	TGTGCCAGCAGCCCTTTGAGGGGGCCGCCCGGGGAGCTGTTTTTT	CASSPLRGPPGELFF
TRBV5-1	TRBJ2-7	NA	NA	TGCGCCAGCAGCTTGGTAGGGGGCGAGCAGTACTTC	CASSLVGGEQYF
TRBV2	TRBJ2-5	NA	NA	TGTGCCAGCAGTGGGGGGGCCCTTCAAGAGACCCAGTACTTC	CASSGGALQETQYF
TRBV6-5	TRBJ1-4	NA	few	TGTGCCAGCCGGGGCAGGGATAAGGAAAAACTGTTTTTT	CASRGRDKEKLFF
TRBV4-2	TRBJ2-2	TRBD2	NA	TGTGCCAGCAGACAAGCACTAGCGGGAGTCGGTGGGGAGCTGTTTTTT	CASRQALAGVGGELFF
TRBV18	TRBJ1-5	NA	NA	TGTGCCAGCTCACCATCCGGAGGGTCCGTGGGGAATCAGCCCCAGCATTTT	CASSPSGGSVGNQPQHF
TRBV29-1	TRBJ2-1	TRBD2	NA	TGCAGCGTAGACACGCTAGCGGGAGTGTTTAAGGGGTCCTACAATGAGCAGTTCTTC	CSVDTLAGVFKGSYNEQFF
TRBV10-3	TRBJ2-5	TRBD2	NA	TGTGCCATCAGCATAGCGGGAATGGAGACCCAGTACTTC	CAISIAGMETQYF
TRBV11-2	TRBJ1-4	NA	NA	TGTGCCAGCAGCTTAATCGGGCACCCAAATGAAAAACTGTTTTTT	CASSLIGHPNEKLFF
TRBV29-1	TRBJ2-5	NA	few	TGCAGCGTTGAAGGCATACAAGAGACCCAGTACTTC	CSVEGIQETQYF
TRBV2	TRBJ1-2	TRBD1	NA	TGTGCCAGCCTCTATGCGGACAGGAACTATGGCTACACCTTC	CASLYADRNYGYTF
TRBV4-3	TRBJ2-1	TRBD2	NA	TGCGCCAGCAGCCAAGTGGCGGGAGCCTACAATGAGCAGTTCTTC	CASSQVAGAYNEQFF
TRBV29-1	TRBJ1-4	NA	NA	TGCAGCGTTGCCGATGAAAAACTGTTTTTT	CSVADEKLFF
TRBV4-2	TRBJ2-2	TRBD2	NA	TGTGCCAGCAGCCAGGATAGCGGGGGGCGTAACACCGGGGAGCTGTTTTTT	CASSQDSGGRNTGELFF
TRBV29-1	TRBJ2-5	TRBD1	NA	TGCAGCGTCCGGACAGGGGGCCAAGAGACCCAGTACTTC	CSVRTGGQETQYF
TRBV30	TRBJ2-7	NA	NA	TGTGCCTGGAGTGAGAGGGTCGAGCAGTACTTC	CAWSERVEQYF
TRBV14	TRBJ2-6	NA	NA	TGTGCCAGCAGCCAAAACACCGGGGGCCTGGCTGGGGCCAACGTCCTGACTTTC	CASSQNTGGLAGANVLTF
TRBV30	TRBJ1-5	NA	NA	TGTGCCTGGAGACACAAACGGGAGAGCAATCAGCCCCAGCATTTT	CAWRHKRESNQPQHF
TRBV18	TRBJ1-1	NA	few	TGTGCCAGCTCGCTGAATGGGGCAAACAGTGAAGCTTTCTTT	CASSLNGANSEAFF
TRBV5-1	TRBJ2-3	NA	NA	TGCGCCAGCAGCTTGGTTTCTAGCAGGGCAGATACGCAGTATTTT	CASSLVSSRADTQYF
TRBV7-2	TRBJ2-2	NA	NA	TGTGCCAGCAGCTTTTCAGTGGCCGGGGAGCTGTTTTTT	CASSFSVAGELFF
TRBV9	TRBJ1-2	NA	NA	TGTGCCAGCAGCCCAATCAGCCAGGGTGCCTATGGCTACACCTTC	CASSPISQGAYGYTF
TRBV7-9	TRBJ2-7	NA	many	TGTGCCAGCAGCTTGAGAGGACGCTCCTACGAGCAGTACTTC	CASSLRGRSYEQYF
TRBV5-1	TRBJ2-3	NA	NA	TGCGCCAGCAGCTTCGGAAGCTCGGGCACAGATACGCAGTATTTT	CASSFGSSGTDTQYF